Below, one TCR beta chain is given with its context. Its antigen is not identified. The same CDR3 arises from other DNA sequences in this sample as well. Profiling relied on immunoSEQ multiplex PCR, and the TCRdb table lists in-frame clones only, not all of them. Here the sample spans roughly 2,000,000 clones, just over 90% being singletons. CD8 cells regarded as naive lacked CD45RO, were positively chosen for CCR7, and omitted terminally differentiated effector memory CD45RA+ cells. Donors comprised only Caucasian adults living in Nashville, Tennessee. This sample is drawn from a study of shared clonotypes between healthy human individuals. The study, taken as a whole, reports: Blood alone was sampled, and tissue repertoires likely differ.

The J segment lost 7 bases and the V segment lost 3 bases, leaving 6 bases of the junction unmatched. Germline V gene lookup returns CDR1 SGDLS and CDR2 YYNGEE. This CDR3 region has 14 residues. This sequence originates from a man between 18 and 35 years old in good health. Some clones in this sample may be carry-over from other donors' samples. The sequenced sample was naive CD8+ T cells from PBMCs. V is TRBV9 and J is TRBJ2-2; 7 bases are a match to TRBD1. The CDR3 nucleotides are TGTGCCAGCAGCGACAGGGGCCTCGGCGGGGAGCTGTTTTTT. Protein product: CASSDRGLGGELFF.